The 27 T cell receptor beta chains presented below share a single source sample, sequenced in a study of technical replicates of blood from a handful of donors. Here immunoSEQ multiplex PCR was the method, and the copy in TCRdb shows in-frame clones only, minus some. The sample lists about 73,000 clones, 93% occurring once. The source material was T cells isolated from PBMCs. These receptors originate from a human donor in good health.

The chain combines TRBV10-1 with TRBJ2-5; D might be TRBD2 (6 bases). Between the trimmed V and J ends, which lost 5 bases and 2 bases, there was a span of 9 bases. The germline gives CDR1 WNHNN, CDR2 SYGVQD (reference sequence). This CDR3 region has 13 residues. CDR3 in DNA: TGCGCCAGCAGTCGGGGGAGTCAAGAGACCCAGTACTTC. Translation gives CASSRGSQETQYF.

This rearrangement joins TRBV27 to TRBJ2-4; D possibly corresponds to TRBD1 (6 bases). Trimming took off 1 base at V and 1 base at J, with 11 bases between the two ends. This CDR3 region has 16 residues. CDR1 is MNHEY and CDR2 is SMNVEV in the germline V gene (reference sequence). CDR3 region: CASSLWAGAAKNIQYF. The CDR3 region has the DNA TGTGCCAGCAGTTTATGGGCAGGGGCTGCCAAAAACATTCAGTACTTC.

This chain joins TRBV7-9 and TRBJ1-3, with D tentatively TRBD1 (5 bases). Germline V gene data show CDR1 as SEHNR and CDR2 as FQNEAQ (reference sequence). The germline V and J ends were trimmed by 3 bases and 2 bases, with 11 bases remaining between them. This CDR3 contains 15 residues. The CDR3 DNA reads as TGTGCCAGCAGCTTTACGGGCAGGGCTGGAAACACCATATATTTT. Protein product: CASSFTGRAGNTIYF.

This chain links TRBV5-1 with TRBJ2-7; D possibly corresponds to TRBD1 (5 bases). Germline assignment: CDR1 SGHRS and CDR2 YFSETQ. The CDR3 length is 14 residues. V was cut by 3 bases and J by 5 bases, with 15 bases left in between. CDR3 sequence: CASSSGPRVDEQYF. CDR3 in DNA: TGCGCCAGCAGCTCCGGGCCCAGGGTAGACGAGCAGTACTTC.

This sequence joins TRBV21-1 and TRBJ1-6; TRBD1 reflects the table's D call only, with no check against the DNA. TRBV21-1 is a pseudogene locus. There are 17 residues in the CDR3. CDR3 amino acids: CASSKAPRARSDSPLHF. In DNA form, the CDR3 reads TGTGCCAGCAGCAAAGCACCCAGGGCTCGGTCCGATTCACCCCTCCACTTT.

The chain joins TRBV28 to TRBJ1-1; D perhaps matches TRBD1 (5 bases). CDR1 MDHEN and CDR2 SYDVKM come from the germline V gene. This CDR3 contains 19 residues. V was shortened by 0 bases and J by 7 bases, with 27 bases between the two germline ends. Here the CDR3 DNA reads TGTGCCAGCAGTTTATGGACAAACCCGGTTCTGACAGCTACTAATGAAGCTTTCTTT. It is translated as CASSLWTNPVLTATNEAFF.

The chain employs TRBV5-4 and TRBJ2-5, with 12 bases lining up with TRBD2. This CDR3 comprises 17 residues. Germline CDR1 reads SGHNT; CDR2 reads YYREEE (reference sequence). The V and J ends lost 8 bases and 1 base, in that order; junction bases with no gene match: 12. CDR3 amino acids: CASEPGLAGAIQETQYF. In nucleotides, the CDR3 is TGTGCCAGTGAACCGGGACTAGCGGGCGCAATCCAAGAGACCCAGTACTTC.

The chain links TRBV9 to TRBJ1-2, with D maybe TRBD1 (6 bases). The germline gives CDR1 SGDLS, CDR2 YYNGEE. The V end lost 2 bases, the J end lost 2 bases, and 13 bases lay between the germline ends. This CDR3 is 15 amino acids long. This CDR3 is CASSVGRGLNYGYTF. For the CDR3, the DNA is TGTGCCAGCAGCGTCGGCAGGGGCTTGAACTATGGCTACACCTTC.

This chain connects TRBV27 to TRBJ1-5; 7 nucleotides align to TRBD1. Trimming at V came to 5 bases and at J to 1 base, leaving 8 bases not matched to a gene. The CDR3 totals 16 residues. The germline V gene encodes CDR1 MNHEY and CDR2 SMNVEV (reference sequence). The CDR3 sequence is CASSPRQGTSNQPQHF. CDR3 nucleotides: TGTGCCAGCAGTCCGAGACAGGGAACAAGCAATCAGCCCCAGCATTTT.

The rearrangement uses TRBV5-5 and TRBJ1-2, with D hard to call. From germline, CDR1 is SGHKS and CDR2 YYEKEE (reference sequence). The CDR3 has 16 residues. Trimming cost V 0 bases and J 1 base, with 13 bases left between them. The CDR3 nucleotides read TGTGCCAGCAGCTTGGCAAGGAGTCACTTTAACTATGGCTACACCTTC. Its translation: CASSLARSHFNYGYTF.

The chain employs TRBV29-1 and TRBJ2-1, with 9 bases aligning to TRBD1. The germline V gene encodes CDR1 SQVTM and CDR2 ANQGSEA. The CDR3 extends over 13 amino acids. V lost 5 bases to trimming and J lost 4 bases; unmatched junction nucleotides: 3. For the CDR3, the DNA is TGCAGCGTTCACAGGGGGCCGTACAATGAGCAGTTCTTC. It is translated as CSVHRGPYNEQFF.

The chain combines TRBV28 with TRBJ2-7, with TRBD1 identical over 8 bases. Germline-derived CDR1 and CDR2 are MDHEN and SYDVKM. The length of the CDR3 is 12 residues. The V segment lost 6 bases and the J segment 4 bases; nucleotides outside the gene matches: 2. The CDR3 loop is CASRTGEYEQYF. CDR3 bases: TGTGCCAGCAGGACAGGGGAATACGAGCAGTACTTC.

The CDR3 here is CASSSTVQSGTGNTIYF. The CDR3, as DNA: TGCGCCAGCAGCTCGACGGTCCAGTCGGGAACTGGAAACACCATATATTTT. The genes are TRBV5-1 and TRBJ1-3; D unclear. Trimming cost V 3 bases and J 2 bases, with 18 bases left between them. Germline assignment: CDR1 SGHRS and CDR2 YFSETQ. The CDR3 is made up of 17 amino acids.

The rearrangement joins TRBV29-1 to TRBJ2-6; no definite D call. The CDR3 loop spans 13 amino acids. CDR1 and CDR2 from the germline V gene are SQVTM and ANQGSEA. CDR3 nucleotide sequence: TGCAGTGCCCTGAGCTCTGGGGCCAACGTCCTGACTTTC. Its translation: CSALSSGANVLTF.

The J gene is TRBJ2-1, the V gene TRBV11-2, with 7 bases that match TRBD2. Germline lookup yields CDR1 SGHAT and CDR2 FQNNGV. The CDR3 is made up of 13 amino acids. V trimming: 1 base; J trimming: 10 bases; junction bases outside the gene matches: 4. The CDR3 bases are TGTGCCAGCAGCTTAGCAGCGGGGTGGGAGCAGTTCTTC. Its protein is CASSLAAGWEQFF.

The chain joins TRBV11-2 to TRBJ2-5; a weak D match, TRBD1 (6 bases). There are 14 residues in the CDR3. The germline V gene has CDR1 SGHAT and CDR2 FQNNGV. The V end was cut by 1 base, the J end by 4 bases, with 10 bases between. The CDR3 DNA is TGTGCCAGCAGCTTAGTCACAGGGTCAGAGACCCAGTACTTC. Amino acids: CASSLVTGSETQYF.

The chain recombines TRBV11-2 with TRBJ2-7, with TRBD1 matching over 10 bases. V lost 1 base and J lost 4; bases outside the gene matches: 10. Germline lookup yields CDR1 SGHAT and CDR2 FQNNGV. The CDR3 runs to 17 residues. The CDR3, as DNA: TGTGCCAGCAGCTTAGTGGGGGGGGGACAGGGGTTTTACGAGCAGTACTTC. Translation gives CASSLVGGGQGFYEQYF.

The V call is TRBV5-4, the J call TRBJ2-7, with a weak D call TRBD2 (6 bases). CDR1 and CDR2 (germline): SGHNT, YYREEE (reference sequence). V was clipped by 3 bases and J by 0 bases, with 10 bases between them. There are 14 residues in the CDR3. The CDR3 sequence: CASSSGTLSYEQYF. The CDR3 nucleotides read TGTGCCAGCAGCTCCGGGACTCTCTCCTACGAGCAGTACTTC. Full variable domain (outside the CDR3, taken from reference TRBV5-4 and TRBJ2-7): ETGVTQSPTHLIKTRGQQVTLRCSSQSGHNTVSWYQQALGQGPQFIFQYYREEENGRGNFPPRFSGLQFPNYSSELNVNALELDDSALYLCASSSGTLSYEQYFGPGTRLTVT.

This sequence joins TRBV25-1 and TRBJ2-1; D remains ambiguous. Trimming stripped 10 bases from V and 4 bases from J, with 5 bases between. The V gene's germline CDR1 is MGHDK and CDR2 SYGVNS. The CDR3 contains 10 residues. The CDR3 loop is CATQYNEQFF. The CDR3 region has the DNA TGTGCCACCCAGTACAATGAGCAGTTCTTC.

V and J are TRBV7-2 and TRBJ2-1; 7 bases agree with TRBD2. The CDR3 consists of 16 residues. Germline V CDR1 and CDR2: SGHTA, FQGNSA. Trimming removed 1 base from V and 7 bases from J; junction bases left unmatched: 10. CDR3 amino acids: CASSLVPGLIVNEQFF. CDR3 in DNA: TGTGCCAGCAGCTTAGTGCCGGGACTAATCGTTAATGAGCAGTTCTTC. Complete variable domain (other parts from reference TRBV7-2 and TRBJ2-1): GAGVSQSPSNKVTEKGKDVELRCDPISGHTALYWYRQSLGQGLEFLIYFQGNSAPDKSGLPSDRFSAERTGGSVSTLTIQRTQQEDSAVYLCASSLVPGLIVNEQFFGPGTRLTVL.

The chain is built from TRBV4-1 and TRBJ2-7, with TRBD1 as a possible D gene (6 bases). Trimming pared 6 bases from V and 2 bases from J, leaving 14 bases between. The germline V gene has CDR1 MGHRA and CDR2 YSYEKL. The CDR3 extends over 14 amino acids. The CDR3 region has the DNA TGCGCCAGCAGTCCGGAGACAGGCCCCTACGAGCAGTACTTC. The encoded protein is CASSPETGPYEQYF.

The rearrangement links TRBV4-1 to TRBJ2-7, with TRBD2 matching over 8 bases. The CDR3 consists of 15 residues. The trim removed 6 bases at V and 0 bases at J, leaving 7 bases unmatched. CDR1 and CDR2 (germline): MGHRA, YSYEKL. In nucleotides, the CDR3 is TGCGCCAGCAGACCGATGGGGACTAGCTCCTACGAGCAGTACTTC. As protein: CASRPMGTSSYEQYF.

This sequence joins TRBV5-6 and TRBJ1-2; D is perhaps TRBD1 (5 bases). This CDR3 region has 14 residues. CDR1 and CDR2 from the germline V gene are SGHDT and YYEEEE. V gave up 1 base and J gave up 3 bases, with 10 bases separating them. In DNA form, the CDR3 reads TGTGCCAGCAGCTTGTGGCAGGGTCACTATGGCTACACCTTC. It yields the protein CASSLWQGHYGYTF.

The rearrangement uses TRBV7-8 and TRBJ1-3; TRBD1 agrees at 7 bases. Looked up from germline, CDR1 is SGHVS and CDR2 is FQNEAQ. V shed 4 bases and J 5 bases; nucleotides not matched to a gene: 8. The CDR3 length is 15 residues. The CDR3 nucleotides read TGTGCCAGCAGCTCGGGACAGTGGCTGAGAAACACCATATATTTT. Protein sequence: CASSSGQWLRNTIYF. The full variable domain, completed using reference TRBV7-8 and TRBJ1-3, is GAGVSQSPRYKVAKRGQDVALRCDPISGHVSLFWYQQALGQGPEFLTYFQNEAQLDKSGLPSDRFFAERPEGSVSTLKIQRTQQEDSAVYLCASSSGQWLRNTIYFGEGSWLTVV.

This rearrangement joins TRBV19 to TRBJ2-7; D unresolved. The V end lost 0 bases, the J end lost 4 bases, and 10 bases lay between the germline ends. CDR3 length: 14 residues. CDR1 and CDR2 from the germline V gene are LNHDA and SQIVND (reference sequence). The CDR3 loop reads CASSIDWNGYEQYF. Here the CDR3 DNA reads TGTGCCAGTAGTATAGATTGGAACGGGTACGAGCAGTACTTC.

CDR3 loop: CASSSAGGSWNTEAFF. Here the CDR3 DNA reads TGTGCCAGCAGCTCCGCAGGGGGCTCTTGGAACACTGAAGCTTTCTTT. The chain carries TRBV7-9 and TRBJ1-1; TRBD1 aligns across 8 bases. CDR3 length: 16 residues. The germline CDR1 and CDR2 sequences are SEHNR and FQNEAQ (reference sequence). The junction had 8 bases not matched to a gene; V was cut back by 4 bases and J by 1 base.

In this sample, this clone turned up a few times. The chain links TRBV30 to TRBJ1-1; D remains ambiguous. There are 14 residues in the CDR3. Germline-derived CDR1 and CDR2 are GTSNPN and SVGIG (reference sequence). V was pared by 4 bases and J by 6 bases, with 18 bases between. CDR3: CAWTSYPVVPEAFF. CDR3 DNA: TGTGCCTGGACCAGTTATCCCGTCGTCCCTGAAGCTTTCTTT. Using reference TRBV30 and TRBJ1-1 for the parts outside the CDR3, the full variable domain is SQTIHQWPATLVQPVGSPLSLECTVEGTSNPNLYWYRQAAGRGLQLLFYSVGIGQISSEVPQNLSASRPQDRQFILSSKKLLLSDSGFYLCAWTSYPVVPEAFFGQGTRLTVV.